Listed below are T cell receptor beta chains from one sample, sequenced in a study of shared clonotypes between healthy human individuals. Produced via immunoSEQ multiplex PCR; TCRdb's table is partial and in-frame only. The sample has 300,000 to 350,000 clones; around 70% are singletons. Sequencing input: memory CD4+ T cells sorted from blood. The receptors shown here come from a man under 40 in good health. Both conserved end residues are part of each CDR3. A D gene is named only where the DNA matches it firmly. Clone size appears in some rows only: once, few, many, or a class for an expanded clone.

cdr3_nt cdr3_aa cdr3_length j_call d_call clone_size v_call
TGTGCCAGCAGCCGGACGACAGGGATCACTGAAGCTTTCTTT CASSRTTGITEAFF 14 TRBJ1-1 TRBD1 NA TRBV5-5
TGTGCCAGCAGCTTAGCGGGAGGGCTGCTCACCGGGGAGCTGTTTTTT CASSLAGGLLTGELFF 16 TRBJ2-2 TRBD2 NA TRBV7-9
TGTGCCAGCAGCTTACGGCAGGGGTTTAATTCACCCCTCCACTTT CASSLRQGFNSPLHF 15 TRBJ1-6 NA NA TRBV7-6
TGTGCCAGCAGTCTTGTAGCCGGGGACACCGGGGAGCTGTTTTTT CASSLVAGDTGELFF 15 TRBJ2-2 NA NA TRBV28
TGTGCCAGCACCCAAGCTTCGGGAGGGGTTAACAATGAGCAGTTCTTC CASTQASGGVNNEQFF 16 TRBJ2-1 TRBD2 NA TRBV5-4
TGTGCCAGCAGGGACTCGACATATCAAGAGACCCAGTACTTC CASRDSTYQETQYF 14 TRBJ2-5 NA NA TRBV6-1
TGTGCCAGCTCTCAGGAGCTAGAAGCTTTCTTT CASSQELEAFF 11 TRBJ1-1 NA NA TRBV28
TGCGCCAGCAGCTTGTCCACCCAGGGCACTGGAAACACCATATATTTT CASSLSTQGTGNTIYF 16 TRBJ1-3 NA once TRBV5-1
TGCGCCAGCAGCTTGGATAGTGGCGGAGTCCCCTACGAGCAGTACTTC CASSLDSGGVPYEQYF 16 TRBJ2-7 NA NA TRBV5-1
TGTGCCAGCCATCCAGCGGGAGGGAAAGAGCAGTACTTC CASHPAGGKEQYF 13 TRBJ2-7 NA NA TRBV21-1
TGCGCCAGCAGCTTGGCCTCCCAGAATGAGCAGTTCTTC CASSLASQNEQFF 13 TRBJ2-1 NA NA TRBV5-1
TGCGCCAGCAGCCAATCACGCTACAATGAGCAGTTCTTC CASSQSRYNEQFF 13 TRBJ2-1 NA NA TRBV10-2
TGCGCCAGCAGCCACTTGCGGGTGGATTACAATGAGCAGTTCTTC CASSHLRVDYNEQFF 15 TRBJ2-1 NA NA TRBV10-1
TGTGCCAGCAGCTTAACTCAGAGACAGGGGTGGAACAATCAGCCCCAGCATTTT CASSLTQRQGWNNQPQHF 18 TRBJ1-5 TRBD1 few TRBV7-3
TGTGCCATCAGTAGGGACAGGCTGTGGGAGCTGTTTTTT CAISRDRLWELFF 13 TRBJ2-2 TRBD1 NA TRBV10-3
TGTGCCACCAGCACGGGGGACACTGAAGCTTTCTTT CATSTGDTEAFF 12 TRBJ1-1 NA NA TRBV15
TGTGCCAGTAGTTCTCCCCCCATGGGGTTCAAAAACATTCAGTACTTC CASSSPPMGFKNIQYF 16 TRBJ2-4 NA NA TRBV19
TGTGCCACCAGTTCCAGCCCCAATGAAAAACTGTTTTTT CATSSSPNEKLFF 13 TRBJ1-4 NA NA TRBV15
TGTGCCAGCTCAGGGACAGGAGAGGGGCCCAGCTCCTACGAGCAGTACTTC CASSGTGEGPSSYEQYF 17 TRBJ2-7 TRBD1 NA TRBV18
TGTGCCAGCAGAAGGACAGCAACTAATGAAAAACTGTTTTTT CASRRTATNEKLFF 14 TRBJ1-4 NA NA TRBV6-1
TGTGCCAGCAGCACCAGTACAGGGTGGGCTTACAATGAGCAGTTCTTC CASSTSTGWAYNEQFF 16 TRBJ2-1 NA NA TRBV11-3
TGTGCCAGCTCACCACCGAACGGGGCCCTTTCTAATGAGCAGTTCTTC CASSPPNGALSNEQFF 16 TRBJ2-1 NA few TRBV18
TGTGCCATCAGTGAGTTGGCGGAGACCCAGTACTTC CAISELAETQYF 12 TRBJ2-5 NA NA TRBV10-3
TGTGCCAGCAGCCCAGGGGGAGTCTACGAGCAGTACTTC CASSPGGVYEQYF 13 TRBJ2-7 TRBD1 NA TRBV5-6
TGTGCCGGCAAAAGCGATGGACTAGCGGGAATCGAGCAGTACTTC CAGKSDGLAGIEQYF 15 TRBJ2-7 TRBD2 NA TRBV6-1
TGCGCCAGCAGCCAGACAGTTCGAGGGTACAATGAGCAGTTCTTC CASSQTVRGYNEQFF 15 TRBJ2-1 NA once TRBV5-1
TGCGCCAGCAGCTTGGGGAACAGAGGGTCCCCCTCCGAGCAGTACTTC CASSLGNRGSPSEQYF 16 TRBJ2-7 NA NA TRBV5-1
TGTGCCAGCAGCGCAGGGGGCTTAGTCACTGAAGCTTTCTTT CASSAGGLVTEAFF 14 TRBJ1-1 TRBD1 NA TRBV9
TGTGCCAGCAGCTTAGCCAGGCAAGAGACCCAGTACTTC CASSLARQETQYF 13 TRBJ2-5 NA few TRBV7-6
TGTGCCAGCAGCTTAACAGGGGGTAGTCTCAATCAGCCCCAGCATTTT CASSLTGGSLNQPQHF 16 TRBJ1-5 TRBD1 NA TRBV7-9
TGTGCCACCAGCAGAGAACAAGGGGCGACCCAGTACTTC CATSREQGATQYF 13 TRBJ2-5 NA NA TRBV15
TGTGCCAGCAGTCTACCCCCCGGGAGCAATGAGCAGTTCTTC CASSLPPGSNEQFF 14 TRBJ2-1 NA few TRBV28
TGTGCCAGTACCAGACAGCACGAGAAAAACATTCAGTACTTC CASTRQHEKNIQYF 14 TRBJ2-4 NA NA TRBV19
TGTGCCAGCAGGGACAGGGCGAGGGCAGATACGCAGTATTTT CASRDRARADTQYF 14 TRBJ2-3 TRBD1 NA TRBV27
TGTGCCTGGAGTCTAGGTAGCGGGAGTCGGGATGAGCAGTTCTTC CAWSLGSGSRDEQFF 15 TRBJ2-1 TRBD2 NA TRBV30
TGCGCCAGCAGTGCCCAGCTCATAAGCGGGAGTAGCACAGATACGCAGTATTTT CASSAQLISGSSTDTQYF 18 TRBJ2-3 TRBD2 NA TRBV10-1
TGCGCCAGCGGCCAGGCGGGGCTTGAAGAGCAGTACTTC CASGQAGLEEQYF 13 TRBJ2-7 NA NA TRBV5-1
TGTGCCAGCAGGGGGGGGCAGGTTGGGCCCCAGCATTTT CASRGGQVGPQHF 13 TRBJ1-5 NA NA TRBV6-1
TGTGCCAGCAGCTTGGGTACTTTCTACAATGAGCAGTTCTTC CASSLGTFYNEQFF 14 TRBJ2-1 NA NA TRBV5-4
TGTGCCAGCAGCCCCTGGAGCGGGGGACATCAAGAGACCCAGTACTTC CASSPWSGGHQETQYF 16 TRBJ2-5 TRBD2 NA TRBV7-8
TGCGCCAGCAGCTTGGAGGGCGGGAATGGAGCTTTCTTT CASSLEGGNGAFF 13 TRBJ1-1 NA NA TRBV5-1
TGTGCCAGCAGCACCCTTAGCGGGAGTCAGGTCGGGGAGCTGTTTTTT CASSTLSGSQVGELFF 16 TRBJ2-2 TRBD2 NA TRBV11-3
TGCAGCGTCTCGGACAGAACCTACGAGCAGTACTTC CSVSDRTYEQYF 12 TRBJ2-7 NA NA TRBV29-1
TGTGCCAGCAGTTTACCGACTAGCGGGAGACGGGGGTACGAGCAGTACTTC CASSLPTSGRRGYEQYF 17 TRBJ2-7 TRBD2 NA TRBV28
TGTGCCACCAGCAGAGATTGGTCGGGGTTGGATGAGCAGTTCTTC CATSRDWSGLDEQFF 15 TRBJ2-1 NA NA TRBV15
TGTGCCAGCAGACCTCCGGGACACACTGAAGCTTTCTTT CASRPPGHTEAFF 13 TRBJ1-1 NA NA TRBV28
TGTGCCAGCAGTTCATTGACGGCACCCTACGAGCAGTACTTC CASSSLTAPYEQYF 14 TRBJ2-7 NA NA TRBV6-5
TGTGCCAGCAGATCCCGGGCCGTTAACACTGAAGCTTTCTTT CASRSRAVNTEAFF 14 TRBJ1-1 NA NA TRBV7-9
TGTGCCAGCAGCCAAGGCCGGGCTATACAGACACCCCGGTACTTC CASSQGRAIQTPRYF 15 TRBJ2-7 NA NA TRBV4-2
TGTGCCAGCAGGGGACAGCTGAACACTGAAGCTTTCTTT CASRGQLNTEAFF 13 TRBJ1-1 TRBD1 NA TRBV2
TGTGCCAGCAGCTTAGCGGGAGGGTACGGTGAGCAGTTCTTC CASSLAGGYGEQFF 14 TRBJ2-1 TRBD2 NA TRBV7-2
TGTGCCAGCAGCAGCCCCAGGGGGCGCGGTGGAAACACCATATATTTT CASSSPRGRGGNTIYF 16 TRBJ1-3 TRBD1 NA TRBV11-2
TGTGCCAGCAGCTTAGTATCCACAGATACGCAGTATTTT CASSLVSTDTQYF 13 TRBJ2-3 NA NA TRBV7-6
TGTGCCAGCAGCCCTCTAGGAGGGACTGAAGCTTTCTTT CASSPLGGTEAFF 13 TRBJ1-1 NA NA TRBV7-6
TGCGCCAGCAGCTTGCCGGGCGGGTACACCGGGGAGCTGTTTTTT CASSLPGGYTGELFF 15 TRBJ2-2 NA few TRBV5-1
TGTGCCAGCAGTTTAGCCGGTCTAGCGGGGTCCCAAGAGACCCAGTACTTC CASSLAGLAGSQETQYF 17 TRBJ2-5 TRBD2 NA TRBV28
TGTGCCAGCAGCTTAGACAGAACAGATACGCAGTATTTT CASSLDRTDTQYF 13 TRBJ2-3 NA NA TRBV7-2
TGCGCCAGCAGCTCCTTGACAGGGTCGAGAAACACCATATATTTT CASSSLTGSRNTIYF 15 TRBJ1-3 TRBD1 NA TRBV5-1
TGTGCCAGCAGCCAAGGCCGCCAACGGGCCGGGGAGCTGTTTTTT CASSQGRQRAGELFF 15 TRBJ2-2 NA NA TRBV4-2